The clone carrying this TCR beta chain turned up a few times. What it binds is unknown. The data stem from a study of blood T cells in healthy people across ages. Every donor provided 7.5 to 10 milliliters of peripheral blood. The study's findings and limits: Whereas aged donors had fewer naive CD4+ cells, long-lived donors had more of them and higher diversity.

A second about 6 to 12 cycle PCR used barcoded and J-beta primers. Each CDR3 protein is one row after TCRdb ran MiXCR on the 5' RACE reads. In the table there are about 1.4 million distinct CDR3 sequences, approximately 59% of which are singletons. Material for sequencing was blood. The sequence was collected from a man between 18 and 29 years old in good health.

CDR3 protein: CASSSGTGRWKTQYF. The CDR3 region has the DNA TGCGCCAGCAGTTCCGGGACAGGGCGATGGAAGACCCAGTACTTC. The V gene is TRBV10-2, the J gene TRBJ2-5, with 9 bases lining up with TRBD1. Per the germline V gene, CDR1 is WSHSY and CDR2 is SAAADI. This CDR3 spans 15 amino acids. After removal of 5 bases from V and 6 bases from J, the junction contained 10 bases not matched to a gene.